This TCR beta chain was captured in a study of human T cells and chemical hapten exposure. Study-wide context: DPC at 2% was the sensitizing agent, placed on approximately 2 cm by approximately 2 cm of upper inner arm skin. TCR yields differed between samples (mainly from small differences in pooled library volume). Notes on the study in general: With alopecia, donors may have immune responses unlike healthy people's.

CDR1 and CDR2 from the germline V gene are SGHKS and YYEKEE (reference sequence). CDR3 size: 12 residues. The V gene lost 0 bases and the J gene lost 6 bases, with 4 bases spanning the gap. Time point indicated: pre-sensitization, week 0. Treatment of the sample: therapeutic diphenylcyclopropenone sensitization with weekly scalp DPC. Patch tests were applied only after blood draws. TCRdb re-analysed the RACE reads in MiXCR, keeping a single row per CDR3 protein. This sample has some 330,000 distinct CDR3 sequences, with 4.5% to 7% found just once. This clonotype was seen many times. Its cognate antigen is unknown.

This chain links TRBV5-5 with TRBJ1-5; D remains ambiguous. The receptor's source is a woman between 18 and 29 years old with alopecia areata. Some clones in this sample may be carry-over from other donors' samples. The specimen was whole blood, collected in connection with sensitization to the hapten diphenylcyclopropenone (DPC). CDR3 sequence: CASSLGIQPQHF. The CDR3 DNA sequence: TGTGCCAGCAGCTTGGGGATTCAGCCCCAGCATTTT. Supplemented by reference TRBV5-5 and TRBJ1-5, the full variable domain reads DAGVTQSPTHLIKTRGQQVTLRCSPISGHKSVSWYQQVLGQGPQFIFQYYEKEERGRGNFPDRFSARQFPNYSSELNVNALLLGDSALYLCASSLGIQPQHFGDGTRLSIL.